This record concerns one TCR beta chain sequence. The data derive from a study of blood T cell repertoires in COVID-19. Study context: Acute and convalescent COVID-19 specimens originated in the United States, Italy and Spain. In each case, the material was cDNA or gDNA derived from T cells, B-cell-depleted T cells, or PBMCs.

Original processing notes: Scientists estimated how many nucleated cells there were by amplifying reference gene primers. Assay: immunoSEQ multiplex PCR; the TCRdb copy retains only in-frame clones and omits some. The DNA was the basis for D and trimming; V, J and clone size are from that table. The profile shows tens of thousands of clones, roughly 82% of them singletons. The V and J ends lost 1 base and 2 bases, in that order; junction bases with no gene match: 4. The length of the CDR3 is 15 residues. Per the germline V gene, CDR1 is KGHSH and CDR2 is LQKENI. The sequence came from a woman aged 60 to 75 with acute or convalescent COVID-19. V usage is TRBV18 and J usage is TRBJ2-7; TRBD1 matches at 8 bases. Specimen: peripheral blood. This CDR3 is CASSPQDRATYEQYF. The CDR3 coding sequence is TGTGCCAGCTCACCACAGGACAGGGCTACCTACGAGCAGTACTTC.